The rows below give T cell receptor beta chains drawn from one sample of a study of regulatory T cells in long-lasting Graves disease. TCRdb re-analysed the multiplex PCR reads in MiXCR, keeping a single row per CDR3 protein. The sample has 450,000 to 700,000 distinct CDR3 sequences; less than 15% are singletons. This same sample was also part of a study on T cells in Graves' hyperthyroidism and ophthalmopathy.

The input for sequencing was peripheral blood mononuclear cells (PBMCs), taken at new diagnosis, from a patient treated with antithyroid drugs. These receptor sequences come from a man in his thirties or forties with Graves disease. The CDR3 runs from the conserved cysteine through the conserved F or W. The D gene is left open where the match is weak. Size is stated for part of the rows, as once, few or many counts, or as a class when the clone is expanded.

size,D,J,V,CDR3,DNA
few,-,TRBJ2-2,TRBV29-1,CSAEIPGGELFF,TGCAGCGCAGAAATCCCAGGGGGGGAGCTGTTTTTT
many,TRBD1,TRBJ1-1,TRBV28,CASRRPGGLRAEAFF,TGTGCCAGCAGAAGACCAGGGGGTTTAAGAGCTGAAGCTTTCTTT
many,TRBD2,TRBJ2-1,TRBV29-1,CSVIGLAGSSEQFF,TGCAGCGTTATCGGACTAGCGGGATCGAGTGAGCAGTTCTTC
many,-,TRBJ2-5,TRBV24-1,CATSDGTVETQYF,TGTGCCACCAGTGACGGTACCGTAGAGACCCAGTACTTC
many,-,TRBJ1-5,TRBV13,CASSLAPGGNQPQHF,TGTGCCAGCAGCCTGGCGCCGGGAGGTAATCAGCCCCAGCATTTT
many,-,TRBJ1-6,TRBV19,CASSIGAAAPLHF,TGTGCCAGTAGTATAGGAGCAGCGGCACCCCTCCACTTT
many,TRBD1,TRBJ1-2,TRBV2,CASSFFPGQGDGYTF,TGTGCCAGCAGTTTCTTTCCGGGACAGGGTGATGGCTACACCTTC
few,-,TRBJ2-1,TRBV20-1,CSALGGGNEQFF,TGCAGTGCCTTAGGTGGGGGTAATGAGCAGTTCTTC
many,TRBD2,TRBJ2-7,TRBV7-9,CASSLRLAGGGYEQYF,TGTGCCAGCAGCTTACGACTAGCGGGAGGAGGGTACGAGCAGTACTTC
many,-,TRBJ1-5,TRBV29-1,CSVASTGGPQHF,TGCAGCGTTGCCTCCACGGGGGGACCCCAGCATTTT
many,-,TRBJ2-3,TRBV5-6,CASSSEATDTQYF,TGTGCCAGCAGCTCGGAGGCCACAGATACGCAGTATTTT
many,TRBD1,TRBJ2-1,TRBV15,CATSRTGDSPYNEQFF,TGTGCCACCAGCAGAACAGGGGACAGCCCTTACAATGAGCAGTTCTTC
few,TRBD1,TRBJ2-3,TRBV20-1,CSVAGQGGTDTQYF,TGCAGCGTAGCAGGACAGGGGGGCACAGATACGCAGTATTTT
-,-,TRBJ2-5,TRBV20-1,CSAGLTGGTQYF,TGCAGTGCCGGGCTAACTGGTGGGACCCAGTACTTC
many,TRBD1,TRBJ2-7,TRBV27,CASSLIGQGASNEQYF,TGTGCCAGCAGTTTAATCGGACAGGGGGCATCGAACGAGCAGTACTTC
few,-,TRBJ2-7,TRBV20-1,CSASGTGSYGQYF,TGCAGTGCTTCCGGGACTGGCTCCTACGGGCAGTACTTC
many,TRBD1,TRBJ1-2,TRBV12-3/TRBV12-4,CASRAEGAQNGYTF,TGTGCCAGCAGGGCCGAGGGGGCGCAGAATGGCTACACCTTC
many,-,TRBJ1-5,TRBV28,CASSKAGLLSNQPQHF,TGTGCCAGCAGTAAAGCAGGGCTCCTGAGCAATCAGCCCCAGCATTTT
few,TRBD2,TRBJ2-3,TRBV6-1,CATLTGLAGPDTQYF,TGTGCCACGTTGACGGGACTAGCGGGACCAGATACGCAGTATTTT
many,-,TRBJ1-5,TRBV24-1,CATSQGESAQHF,TGTGCCACCAGTCAAGGAGAATCAGCCCAGCATTTT
-,-,TRBJ1-2,TRBV20-1,CSAGPGAGYTF,TGCAGTGCTGGCCCCGGGGCTGGCTACACCTTC
many,-,TRBJ2-1,TRBV12-3/TRBV12-4,CASNPGYGEQFF,TGTGCCAGCAACCCGGGGTATGGTGAGCAGTTCTTC
many,TRBD1,TRBJ2-7,TRBV11-1,CASSITYRDRAYEQYF,TGTGCCAGCAGCATCACTTACCGGGACAGGGCCTACGAGCAGTACTTC
many,-,TRBJ2-1,TRBV29-1,CSVDWLRRHEQFF,TGCAGCGTTGATTGGCTCCGGCGCCATGAGCAGTTCTTC
many,-,TRBJ2-1,TRBV5-1,CASSNLVDNEQFF,TGCGCCAGCAGCAACTTAGTAGACAATGAGCAGTTCTTC
once,-,TRBJ2-3,TRBV5-1,CASSYQPTDTQYF,TGCGCCAGCAGCTACCAACCCACAGATACGCAGTATTTT